This TCR beta chain was sequenced in a study of T cells in Graves' hyperthyroidism and ophthalmopathy. This clonotype was seen repeatedly, ten times or more. This CDR3 is 14 amino acids long. V lost 2 bases and J lost 8, with 14 bases in between. Per the germline V gene, CDR1 is MNHNS and CDR2 is SASEGT. The source material, RNA transcripts, was used to amplify TCR beta CDR3 regions. TCR CDR3 underwent first-round RT-PCR with the HTBI primer set. Each CDR3 protein is one row after TCRdb ran MiXCR on the multiplex PCR reads. Counted here are 350,000 to 400,000 distinct CDR3 sequences, about 15% occurring once; the ten biggest clones make up about 30%. With a duration under 2 months, the hyperthyroidism was newly diagnosed in patients aged 18 to 65.

The source material was blood. The sequence derives from a woman in her twenties or thirties with Graves' hyperthyroidism. V is TRBV6-1 and J is TRBJ2-3, with D possibly matching TRBD2 (6 bases). In DNA, the CDR3 is TGTGCCAGCAGTGAAACGATCGGGGGAGTTACGCAGTATTTT. Its translation is CASSETIGGVTQYF.